These T cell receptor beta chains were read from a single sample in a study of PD-L1 blockade in urothelial cancer. Sequenced by immunoSEQ multiplex PCR; TCRdb stores in-frame clones only, minus some. The sample carries tens of thousands of clones, 70% to 80% recorded once. The starting material was PBMCs, obtained around atezolizumab (anti-PD-L1) treatment. Receptor source: a man between 70 and 80 years old with urothelial cancer. Both conserved end residues are part of each CDR3. A D gene is named only where the DNA matches it firmly. The size of a clone is reported for some rows only, either as once, few or many, or as a class for expanded clones.

clone_size,d_call,v_call,j_call,cdr3_aa,cdr3_nt
.,.,TRBV11-3,TRBJ1-1,CASSLRRGTEAFF,TGTGCCAGCAGCCTCCGGAGGGGCACTGAAGCTTTCTTT
.,.,TRBV7-3,TRBJ2-6,CASSPHGSGANVLTF,TGTGCCAGCAGCCCCCACGGGTCTGGGGCCAACGTCCTGACTTTC
.,.,TRBV5-1,TRBJ1-1,CASSLKGRTEAFF,TGCGCCAGCAGCTTGAAGGGGAGGACTGAAGCTTTCTTT
.,TRBD1,TRBV19,TRBJ1-3,CASSITQGASSGNTIYF,TGTGCCAGTAGTATAACACAGGGGGCCTCCTCTGGAAACACCATATATTTT
.,.,TRBV7-2,TRBJ1-5,CASSPGGGNQPQHF,TGTGCCAGCAGTCCCGGGGGGGGCAATCAGCCCCAGCATTTT
.,TRBD1,TRBV5-1,TRBJ2-5,CASSLGTGVETQYF,TGCGCCAGCAGCTTGGGGACAGGGGTAGAGACCCAGTACTTC
.,.,TRBV10-3,TRBJ2-7,CAISVTSSYEQYF,TGTGCCATCAGTGTAACTAGTAGCTACGAGCAGTACTTC
.,TRBD2,TRBV7-2,TRBJ2-1,CASSGLAGFSYNEQFF,TGTGCCAGCAGCGGACTAGCGGGTTTCTCCTACAATGAGCAGTTCTTC
.,TRBD1,TRBV18,TRBJ2-3,CASSQGAGPDTQYF,TGTGCCAGCTCACAGGGGGCTGGACCAGATACGCAGTATTTT
.,.,TRBV18,TRBJ1-4,CASSPSARESNEKLFF,TGTGCCAGCTCACCCAGCGCGAGGGAATCTAATGAAAAACTGTTTTTT
.,.,TRBV19,TRBJ1-5,CASSILGVGQPQHF,TGTGCCAGTAGTATATTAGGGGTCGGGCAGCCCCAGCATTTT
once,.,TRBV6-1,TRBJ1-2,CASTWTKGYGYTF,TGTGCCAGCACTTGGACAAAGGGATATGGCTACACCTTC
once,.,TRBV19,TRBJ1-2,CASSLQRNYGYTF,TGTGCCAGTAGCCTACAGAGAAACTATGGCTACACCTTC
once,.,TRBV7-2,TRBJ2-7,CASSQDFSSYEQYF,TGTGCCAGCAGCCAAGACTTCAGCTCCTACGAGCAGTACTTC
.,TRBD1,TRBV5-1,TRBJ1-1,CASSWGTGNTEAFF,TGCGCCAGCAGCTGGGGGACAGGGAACACTGAAGCTTTCTTT
.,.,TRBV12-5,TRBJ2-7,CASGLSQVHEQYF,TGTGCTAGTGGTTTGTCCCAGGTCCACGAGCAGTACTTC
.,TRBD1,TRBV30,TRBJ1-4,CAWRMGQGSEKLFF,TGTGCCTGGAGGATGGGACAGGGGTCTGAAAAACTGTTTTTT
few,TRBD1,TRBV7-2,TRBJ2-7,CASSLAWSGGNEQYF,TGTGCCAGCAGCTTAGCGTGGTCAGGGGGCAACGAGCAGTACTTC
few,TRBD2,TRBV6-5,TRBJ2-7,CASSGLAGPYEQYF,TGTGCCAGCAGTGGACTAGCGGGACCCTACGAGCAGTACTTC
.,TRBD2,TRBV27,TRBJ2-3,CASQSGANTQYF,TGTGCCAGCCAAAGCGGGGCAAATACGCAGTATTTT
.,.,TRBV19,TRBJ1-4,CASSISPTSTNEKLFF,TGTGCCAGTAGTATAAGTCCGACATCAACTAATGAAAAACTGTTTTTT
once,.,TRBV11-2,TRBJ2-5,CASSWGWGEETQYF,TGTGCCAGCAGCTGGGGATGGGGGGAAGAGACCCAGTACTTC
.,TRBD1,TRBV27,TRBJ1-2,CASSSQGAGLGGYTF,TGTGCCAGCAGTTCTCAGGGGGCGGGTCTGGGGGGCTACACCTTC
once,.,TRBV14,TRBJ1-1,CASSQARGVGTEAFF,TGTGCCAGCAGCCAAGCCCGGGGGGTGGGGACTGAAGCTTTCTTT
.,.,TRBV7-8,TRBJ2-1,CASTSRVGASDEQFF,TGTGCCAGCACCTCACGGGTGGGAGCATCGGATGAGCAGTTCTTC
.,.,TRBV7-2,TRBJ1-5,CASSLSGKDSQPQHF,TGTGCCAGCAGCTTGTCGGGGAAAGATTCTCAGCCCCAGCATTTT
.,.,TRBV7-2,TRBJ2-3,CASSLGAGDTQYF,TGTGCCAGCAGCTTGGGGGCGGGAGATACGCAGTATTTT
few,.,TRBV5-1,TRBJ1-2,CASSLVGVGDYTF,TGCGCCAGCAGCTTGGTTGGTGTAGGGGACTACACCTTC
.,.,TRBV7-2,TRBJ1-1,CASSLFPGGGNTEAFF,TGTGCCAGCAGCTTATTTCCGGGGGGAGGGAACACTGAAGCTTTCTTT
.,.,TRBV29-1,TRBJ1-2,CSVNQGYGYTF,TGCAGCGTTAACCAGGGGTATGGCTACACCTTC
few,TRBD2,TRBV7-9,TRBJ2-7,CASSSGFVGGGYYEQYF,TGTGCCAGCAGCTCTGGGTTCGTTGGGGGAGGGTACTACGAGCAGTACTTC